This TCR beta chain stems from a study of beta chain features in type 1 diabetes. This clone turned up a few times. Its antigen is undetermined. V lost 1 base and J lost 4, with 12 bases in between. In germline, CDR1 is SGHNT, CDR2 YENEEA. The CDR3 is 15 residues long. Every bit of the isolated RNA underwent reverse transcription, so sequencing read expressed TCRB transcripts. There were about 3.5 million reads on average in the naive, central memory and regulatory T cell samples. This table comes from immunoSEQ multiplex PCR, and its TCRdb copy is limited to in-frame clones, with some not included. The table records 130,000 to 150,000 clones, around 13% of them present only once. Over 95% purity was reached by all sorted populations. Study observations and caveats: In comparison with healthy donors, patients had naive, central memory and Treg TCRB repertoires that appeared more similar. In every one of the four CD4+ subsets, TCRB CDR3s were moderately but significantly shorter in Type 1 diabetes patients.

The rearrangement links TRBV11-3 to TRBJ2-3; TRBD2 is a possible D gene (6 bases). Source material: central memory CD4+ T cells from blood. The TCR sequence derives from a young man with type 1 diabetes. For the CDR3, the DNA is TGTGCCAGCAGCTTAGGGGGACTCGTAGCAGATACGCAGTATTTT. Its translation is CASSLGGLVADTQYF.